The 9 T cell receptor beta chains reported below all come from one sample, sequenced in a study of CD8 T cells in Susac syndrome. It was with random hexamers that 0.5 to 1 ug RNA was reverse transcribed. Via MiXCR, TCRdb re-called the immunoSEQ multiplex PCR reads, giving one row per CDR3 protein. The table has over 100,000 distinct CDR3 sequences, 85% to 95% seen once; the top ten hold about 0.12%. Sequences were obtained from CD8+ T cells from PBMCs. These receptors all come from a human donor in good health.

The rearrangement links TRBV20-1 to TRBJ2-1; 8 positions agree with TRBD1. CDR1 and CDR2 from the germline V gene are DFQATT and SNEGSKA (reference sequence). Losses at the gene ends were 5 bases for V and 0 bases for J; bases not matched to a gene: 12. The CDR3 is 17 residues long. The CDR3 is CSAYVHPGGSSYNEQFF. The CDR3, as DNA: TGCAGTGCTTACGTCCACCCAGGGGGCAGCTCCTACAATGAGCAGTTCTTC.

The chain carries TRBV5-6 and TRBJ2-5; either TRBD1 or TRBD2 may supply D (5 bases each). The CDR3 spans 14 residues. The V and J ends lost 0 bases and 4 bases respectively, with 10 bases between them. Germline CDR1 and CDR2: SGHDT and YYEEEE. DNA for the CDR3: TGTGCCAGCAGCTTGGAATGGGGGAGAGAGACCCAGTACTTC. Its translation: CASSLEWGRETQYF.

The chain is built from TRBV5-6 and TRBJ1-5; TRBD1 agrees at 7 bases. Germline assignment: CDR1 SGHDT and CDR2 YYEEEE. Unmatched junction bases numbered 4, after V lost 1 base and J lost 6 bases. CDR3 length: 14 residues. The chain's CDR3 is CASSLYRGGQPQHF. In DNA, the CDR3 is TGTGCCAGCAGCTTGTACAGGGGAGGTCAGCCCCAGCATTTT.

This clonotype has a single count. The CDR3 DNA sequence: TGTGCCAGCAGGGGGGCGGACTCCTACAATGAGCAGTTCTTC. Protein sequence: CASRGADSYNEQFF. The V gene is TRBV7-2, the J gene TRBJ2-1; a possible D gene is TRBD1 (6 bases). This CDR3 has 14 amino acids. Germline V lookup: CDR1 SGHTA, CDR2 FQGNSA. Trimming removed 6 bases at V and 0 bases at J, with 9 bases between.

The chain combines TRBV4-3 with TRBJ2-7; D possibly matches TRBD1 or TRBD2 (5 bases each). The length of the CDR3 is 14 residues. The V gene's germline CDR1 is LGHNA and CDR2 YSLEER. The V end lost 0 bases, the J end lost 3 bases, and 9 bases lay between the germline ends. The CDR3 DNA follows: TGCGCCAGCAGCCAAGAGGGACGGAGCTACGAGCAGTACTTC. Translating it yields CASSQEGRSYEQYF.

The rearrangement links TRBV7-9 to TRBJ1-1; TRBD1 might be the D (6 bases). Looked up from germline, CDR1 is SEHNR and CDR2 is FQNEAQ (reference sequence). CDR3 length equals 15 residues. V lost 3 bases to trimming and J lost 1 base, with 12 bases between them. The CDR3 loop reads CASSFPDSQNTEAFF. The CDR3 DNA is TGTGCCAGCAGCTTCCCGGACAGCCAGAACACTGAAGCTTTCTTT.

In its sample, this clonotype was seen once. V gene TRBV6-5 combines with J gene TRBJ2-1; D is undetermined. Germline lookup yields CDR1 MNHEY and CDR2 SVGAGI. Trimming left V 4 bases short and J 5 bases short, with 18 bases between. CDR3 length: 16 residues. This CDR3 is CASSSPRRDINNEQFF. The CDR3 nucleotides read TGTGCCAGCAGTTCACCCAGGAGAGACATTAACAATGAGCAGTTCTTC.

The rearrangement joins TRBV9 to TRBJ2-1; D may match TRBD1 or TRBD2 (6 bases each). Germline-derived CDR1 and CDR2 are SGDLS and YYNGEE. Trimming took 4 bases from V and 5 from J, leaving 16 bases between them. This CDR3 comprises 15 residues. The chain's CDR3 is CASSTGGGINNEQFF. The CDR3 nucleotides are TGTGCCAGCAGCACCGGAGGGGGAATTAACAATGAGCAGTTCTTC.

As to this clonotype: Relative to the germline gene, one junction end is altered; a read error may explain this. The J gene is TRBJ2-7, the V gene TRBV19; TRBD1 aligns across 10 bases. Germline V gene data show CDR1 as LNHDA and CDR2 as SQIVND (reference sequence). This CDR3 contains 11 residues. CDR3 coding DNA: TGTGCCACCACCGAGGGACAGGGGTGGAACTTC. It translates to CATTEGQGWNF.